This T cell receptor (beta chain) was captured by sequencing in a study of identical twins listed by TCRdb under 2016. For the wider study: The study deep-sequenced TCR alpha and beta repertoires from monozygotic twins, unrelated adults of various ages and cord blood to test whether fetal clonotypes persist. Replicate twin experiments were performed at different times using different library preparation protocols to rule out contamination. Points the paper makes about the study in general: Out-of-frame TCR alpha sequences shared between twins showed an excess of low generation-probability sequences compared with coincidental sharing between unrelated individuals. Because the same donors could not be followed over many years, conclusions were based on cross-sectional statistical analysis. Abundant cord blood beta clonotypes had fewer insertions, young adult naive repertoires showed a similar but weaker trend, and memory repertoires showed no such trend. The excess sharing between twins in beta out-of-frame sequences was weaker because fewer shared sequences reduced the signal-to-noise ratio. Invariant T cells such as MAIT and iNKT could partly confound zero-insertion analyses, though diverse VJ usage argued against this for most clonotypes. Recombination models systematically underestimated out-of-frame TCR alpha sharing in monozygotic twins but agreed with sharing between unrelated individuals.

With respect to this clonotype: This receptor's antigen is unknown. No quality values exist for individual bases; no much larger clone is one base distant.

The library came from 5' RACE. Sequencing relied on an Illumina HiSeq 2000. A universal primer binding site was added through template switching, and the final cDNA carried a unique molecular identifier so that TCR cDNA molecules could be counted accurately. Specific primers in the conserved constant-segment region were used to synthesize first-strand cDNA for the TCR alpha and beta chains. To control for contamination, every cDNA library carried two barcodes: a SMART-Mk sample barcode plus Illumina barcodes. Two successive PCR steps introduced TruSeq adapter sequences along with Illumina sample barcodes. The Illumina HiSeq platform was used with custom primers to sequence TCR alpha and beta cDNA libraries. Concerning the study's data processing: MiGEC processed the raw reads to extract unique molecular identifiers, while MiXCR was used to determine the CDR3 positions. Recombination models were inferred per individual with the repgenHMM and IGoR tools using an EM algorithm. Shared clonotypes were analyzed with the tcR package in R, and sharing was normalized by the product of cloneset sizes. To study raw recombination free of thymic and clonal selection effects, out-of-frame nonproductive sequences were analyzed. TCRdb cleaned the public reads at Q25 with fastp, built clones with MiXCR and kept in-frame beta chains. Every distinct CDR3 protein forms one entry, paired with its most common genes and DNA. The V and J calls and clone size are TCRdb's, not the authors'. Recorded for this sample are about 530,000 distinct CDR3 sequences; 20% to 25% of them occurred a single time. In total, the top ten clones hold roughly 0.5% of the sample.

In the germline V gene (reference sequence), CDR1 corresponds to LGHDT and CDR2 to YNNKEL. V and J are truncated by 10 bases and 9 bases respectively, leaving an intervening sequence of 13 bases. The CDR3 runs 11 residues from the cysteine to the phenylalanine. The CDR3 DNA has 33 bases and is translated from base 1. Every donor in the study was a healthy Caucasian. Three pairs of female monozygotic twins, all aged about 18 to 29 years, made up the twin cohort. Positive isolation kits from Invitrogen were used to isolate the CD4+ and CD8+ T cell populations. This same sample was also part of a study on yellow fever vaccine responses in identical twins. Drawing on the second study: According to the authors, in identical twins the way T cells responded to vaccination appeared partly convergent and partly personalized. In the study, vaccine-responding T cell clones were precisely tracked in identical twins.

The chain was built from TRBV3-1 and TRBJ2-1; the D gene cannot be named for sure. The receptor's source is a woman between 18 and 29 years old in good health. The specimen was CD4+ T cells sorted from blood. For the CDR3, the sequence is CATLLNGEQFF. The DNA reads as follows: TGTGCCACCCTCCTCAACGGTGAGCAGTTCTTC.